What follows are 11 T cell receptor beta chains derived from one specimen sequenced in a study of long-term antiretroviral therapy in people with HIV. The assay used was immunoSEQ (version v3.0), run at survey level. The assay was immunoSEQ multiplex PCR, and TCRdb's table has in-frame clones only and misses some. This sample carries roughly 27,000 clones, less than 85% of them seen once, and the ten largest clones take roughly 10%. Sequenced here: unsorted PBMCs, sampled 2.3 years after starting antiretroviral therapy. These receptors were collected from a man between 35 and 55 years old with HIV.

The V gene is TRBV30, the J gene TRBJ2-1; D is unresolved. The CDR3 consists of 14 residues. V shed 0 bases and J shed 8 bases, with 14 bases lying between them. Germline lookup yields CDR1 GTSNPN and CDR2 SVGIG (reference sequence). The CDR3 region has the DNA TGTGCCTGGAGTGTAGCGCTACCTACCCATGAGCAGTTCTTC. It translates to CAWSVALPTHEQFF. Drawing the rest from reference TRBV30 and TRBJ2-1, the complete variable domain is SQTIHQWPATLVQPVGSPLSLECTVEGTSNPNLYWYRQAAGRGLQLLFYSVGIGQISSEVPQNLSASRPQDRQFILSSKKLLLSDSGFYLCAWSVALPTHEQFFGPGTRLTVL.

V gene TRBV9 combines with J gene TRBJ2-5; 7 bases fit TRBD2. J was trimmed by 5 bases and V by 3 bases; bases with no gene match: 7. The CDR3 extends over 14 amino acids. The germline V gene encodes CDR1 SGDLS and CDR2 YYNGEE. The CDR3, as DNA: TGTGCCAGCAGCGCTTCGGGGGAGGGGGAGACCCAGTACTTC. This sequence encodes CASSASGEGETQYF.

This clone was seen only a few times. This chain links TRBV27 with TRBJ2-2; tentative D call: TRBD1 (6 bases). V gave up 2 bases and J gave up 6 bases, with 10 bases separating them. CDR1 and CDR2 from the germline V gene are MNHEY and SMNVEV (reference sequence). This CDR3 comprises 14 residues. This CDR3 reads CASSLTQGPGELFF. CDR3 nucleotide sequence: TGTGCCAGCAGTTTAACACAGGGCCCCGGGGAGCTGTTTTTT.

The V gene is TRBV7-3, the J gene TRBJ2-2; a weak D match, TRBD2 (6 bases). Germline loops: CDR1 SGHTA, CDR2 FQGTGA. Deletions cut 4 bases from V and 3 bases from J, with 12 bases between. CDR3 length: 15 amino acids. CDR3 loop: CASSYLGGDTGELFF. DNA of the CDR3: TGTGCCAGCAGCTATCTGGGCGGGGACACCGGGGAGCTGTTTTTT.

The chain links TRBV11-2 to TRBJ2-3, with 7 positions matching TRBD1. V gave up 5 bases and J gave up 0 bases; unmatched junction bases: 5. The CDR3 loop spans 15 amino acids. Germline V lookup: CDR1 SGHAT, CDR2 FQNNGV. The chain's CDR3 is CASSQGTVSTDTQYF. In DNA form, the CDR3 reads TGTGCCAGCAGCCAAGGGACAGTAAGCACAGATACGCAGTATTTT.

The chain couples TRBV5-1 to TRBJ1-5; D is perhaps TRBD1 (5 bases). The length of the CDR3 is 17 residues. The V gene's germline CDR1 is SGHRS and CDR2 YFSETQ. Trimming removed 0 bases from V and 7 bases from J, with 20 bases in between. The CDR3 loop reads CASSLAQAASFGQPQHF. The CDR3 DNA reads as TGCGCCAGCAGCTTGGCACAGGCGGCCTCGTTTGGACAGCCCCAGCATTTT.

In its sample, this clone was seen once. The chain carries TRBV7-8 and TRBJ2-7; possible D gene TRBD2, 6 bases. The germline gives CDR1 SGHVS, CDR2 FQNEAQ. The CDR3 is 14 residues long. Trimming shortened V by 5 bases and J by 3 bases, and 14 bases separated the two germline ends. The CDR3: CASSPGVDLYEQYF. As DNA, the CDR3 is TGTGCCAGCAGCCCGGGGGTGGACCTCTACGAGCAGTACTTC.

Worth noting for this clone: The CDR3 does not close with the conserved phenylalanine or tryptophan, likely indicating a read error. The limits of the CDR3 on the DNA are not certain, so only TCRdb's listed CDR3 is given. V gene TRBV5-1 combines with J gene TRBJ2-7; TRBD1, the table's D call, lacks a check against the DNA. The germline gives CDR1 SGHRS, CDR2 YFSETQ. Inclusive of both ends, the CDR3 amounts to 13 amino acids. Here the CDR3 reads CASSPGTGGTGTL.

The V gene is TRBV18, the J gene TRBJ2-7, with unresolved D. Germline V gene lookup returns CDR1 KGHSH and CDR2 LQKENI. V shed 3 bases and J shed 0 bases, with 3 bases lying between them. This CDR3 spans 12 amino acids. DNA of the CDR3: TGTGCCAGCTCACCGAGCTCCTACGAGCAGTACTTC. The encoded protein is CASSPSSYEQYF.

V and J are TRBV4-2 and TRBJ2-3, with D possibly matching TRBD2 (7 bases). V shed 4 bases and J shed 4 bases, with 21 bases lying between them. The CDR3 totals 17 residues. The germline V gene encodes CDR1 LGHNA and CDR2 YNFKEQ. This CDR3 is CASSLPFRGAGADTQYF. CDR3 bases: TGTGCCAGCAGCCTCCCCTTCCGGGGGGCCGGGGCAGATACGCAGTATTTT.

The chain couples TRBV5-4 to TRBJ1-1, with 9 nucleotides matching TRBD1. Germline lookup yields CDR1 SGHNT and CDR2 YYREEE (reference sequence). CDR3 length equals 14 residues. V lost 4 bases to trimming and J lost 10 bases; unmatched junction nucleotides: 11. CDR3 sequence: CASSDRDRDSRAFF. The CDR3 bases are TGTGCCAGCAGCGACCGGGACAGGGATAGTAGAGCTTTCTTT.